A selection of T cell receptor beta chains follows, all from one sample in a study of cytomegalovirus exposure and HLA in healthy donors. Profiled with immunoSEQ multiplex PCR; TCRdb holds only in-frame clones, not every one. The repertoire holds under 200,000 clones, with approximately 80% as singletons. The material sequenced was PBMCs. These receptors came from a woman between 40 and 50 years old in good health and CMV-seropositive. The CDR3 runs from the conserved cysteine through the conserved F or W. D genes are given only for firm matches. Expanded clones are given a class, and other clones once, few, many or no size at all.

DNA: TGTGCCAGCAAAGCCTTCGACATCACCGGGGAGCTGTTTTTT; CDR3: CASKAFDITGELFF; D: .; V: TRBV18; size: .; J: TRBJ2-2
DNA: TGCGCCACCTCGGGGGGAGGTAACGAGCAGTACTTC; CDR3: CATSGGGNEQYF; D: TRBD2; V: TRBV5-1; size: few; J: TRBJ2-7
DNA: TGTGCCAGCTCACCGGGACAGGTAACCCAAGAGACCCAGTACTTC; CDR3: CASSPGQVTQETQYF; D: TRBD1; V: TRBV18; size: .; J: TRBJ2-5
DNA: TGTGCCAGCAGCTTAGGCGCAGGGGTGAACACTGAAGCTTTCTTT; CDR3: CASSLGAGVNTEAFF; D: .; V: TRBV7-9; size: .; J: TRBJ1-1
DNA: TGCGCCAGCAGCCAAGGGACAGGGGACCCATACGAGCAGTACTTC; CDR3: CASSQGTGDPYEQYF; D: TRBD1; V: TRBV5-1; size: .; J: TRBJ2-7
DNA: TGCGCCAGCAGCCCCTTGTACGAGCAGTACTTC; CDR3: CASSPLYEQYF; D: .; V: TRBV4-3; size: .; J: TRBJ2-7
DNA: TGTGCCAGCAGCTTAAACCTAGTCGCCGATACGCAGTATTTT; CDR3: CASSLNLVADTQYF; D: .; V: TRBV7-9; size: once; J: TRBJ2-3
DNA: TGTGCCAGCAGTCAAAGGGGGAGGGATACTGAAGCTTTCTTT; CDR3: CASSQRGRDTEAFF; D: .; V: TRBV6-5; size: once; J: TRBJ1-1
DNA: TGTGCCAGCAGTCACTTAGGGGACAGGGCCTCCTACGAGCAGTACTTC; CDR3: CASSHLGDRASYEQYF; D: TRBD1; V: TRBV7-9; size: .; J: TRBJ2-7
DNA: TGTGCCAGCAGTTTAAGACTAGCGGGGGGCCAGAAGATTGAGACCCAGTACTTC; CDR3: CASSLRLAGGQKIETQYF; D: TRBD2; V: TRBV28; size: .; J: TRBJ2-5
DNA: TGTGCCAGCAGCTTGGGACAGGGAGCAAACGAGCAGTACTTC; CDR3: CASSLGQGANEQYF; D: TRBD1; V: TRBV7-9; size: .; J: TRBJ2-7
DNA: TGTGCCAGCAGTCCTATGCGACTAGAGAAAGAGACCCAGTACTTC; CDR3: CASSPMRLEKETQYF; D: .; V: TRBV28; size: .; J: TRBJ2-5
DNA: TGTGCCAGCAGCTCCGGGACATTTACTACCGGGGAGCTGTTTTTT; CDR3: CASSSGTFTTGELFF; D: .; V: TRBV5-6; size: .; J: TRBJ2-2
DNA: TGTGCTAGTGGCAACACAGATACGCAGTATTTT; CDR3: CASGNTDTQYF; D: .; V: TRBV12-5; size: .; J: TRBJ2-3
DNA: TGCGCCAGCAGCTTGTCTGGCGGGGAAAATCAGCCCCAGCATTTT; CDR3: CASSLSGGENQPQHF; D: .; V: TRBV5-1; size: few; J: TRBJ1-5
DNA: TGTGCCAGTAGTATAAGGGCTAGCGGGAGCTCCTACAATGAGCAGTTCTTC; CDR3: CASSIRASGSSYNEQFF; D: TRBD2; V: TRBV19; size: .; J: TRBJ2-1
DNA: TGTGCCAGCAGTGAAAAGGCGGGGAGGGACCCTGAAGCTTTCTTT; CDR3: CASSEKAGRDPEAFF; D: .; V: TRBV6-1; size: few; J: TRBJ1-1
DNA: TGTGCCTGGAGTGTACTAGGGCGGGGCAATGAGCAGTTCTTC; CDR3: CAWSVLGRGNEQFF; D: .; V: TRBV30; size: .; J: TRBJ2-1